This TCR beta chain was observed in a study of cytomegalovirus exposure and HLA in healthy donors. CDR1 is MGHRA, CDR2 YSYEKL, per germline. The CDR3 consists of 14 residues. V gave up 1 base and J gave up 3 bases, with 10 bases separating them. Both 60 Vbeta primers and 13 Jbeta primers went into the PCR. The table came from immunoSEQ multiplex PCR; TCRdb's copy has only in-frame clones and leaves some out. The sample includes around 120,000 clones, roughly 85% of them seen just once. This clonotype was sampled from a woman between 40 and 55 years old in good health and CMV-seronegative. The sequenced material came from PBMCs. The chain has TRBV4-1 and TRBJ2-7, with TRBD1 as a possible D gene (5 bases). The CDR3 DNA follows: TGCGCCAGCAGCCAAGGGGAAAGGGGCTACGAGCAGTACTTC. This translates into CASSQGERGYEQYF.